What follows are 13 T cell receptor beta chains derived from one specimen sequenced in a study of monozygotic twins with cystic fibrosis. Assay used: immunoSEQ multiplex PCR; TCRdb lists only in-frame clones, some missing. This repertoire shows around 34,000 clones, 92% found once; its top ten account for roughly 1%. Sample: blood. The receptors come from a girl aged 2 to 9 with cystic fibrosis.

This chain's CDR3 is CASSRQGGPAGELFF. CDR3 DNA sequence: TGTGCCAGCAGTAGACAGGGTGGCCCGGCCGGGGAGCTGTTTTTT. The chain carries TRBV6-5 and TRBJ2-2; 7 bases are a match to TRBD1. The CDR3 spans 15 residues. J gave up 6 bases and V 5 bases, and 9 bases lay outside the gene matches. Germline CDR1 is MNHEY and CDR2 is SVGAGI.

In the case of this clone: A read error may be the cause here, since a much bigger clone is one base away. This chain joins TRBV7-2 and TRBJ2-3, with D perhaps TRBD2 (6 bases). This CDR3 contains 14 residues. Germline loops: CDR1 SGHTA, CDR2 FQGNSA. V lost 5 bases to trimming and J lost 1 base, with 10 bases between them. The CDR3 spells CASSPGGGTDTQYF. Written as DNA, the CDR3 is TGTGCCAGCAGCCCCGGGGGAGGCACAGATACGCAGTATTTT. Together with reference TRBV7-2 and TRBJ2-3, the CDR3 gives the full variable domain: GAGVSQSPSNKVTEKGKDVELRCDPISGHTALYWYRQSLGQGLEFLIYFQGNSAPDKSGLPSDRFSAERTGGSVSTLTIQRTQQEDSAVYLCASSPGGGTDTQYFGPGTRLTVL.

The chain recombines TRBV27 with TRBJ2-7; 14 bases map to TRBD2. This CDR3 comprises 16 residues. Losses at the gene ends were 0 bases for V and 3 bases for J; bases not matched to a gene: 1. The germline CDR1 and CDR2 sequences are MNHEY and SMNVEV (reference sequence). DNA for the CDR3: TGTGCCAGCAGTTTATCGGGACTAGCGGGAGACTACGAGCAGTACTTC. This gives the protein CASSLSGLAGDYEQYF.

The V and J genes are TRBV5-1 and TRBJ1-3; 7 nucleotides line up with TRBD1. The CDR3 is 15 residues long. Trimming cost V 4 bases and J 2 bases; bases outside gene matches: 6. Germline values: CDR1 SGHRS, CDR2 YFSETQ. This CDR3 reads CASSPTGIPGNTIYF. CDR3 nucleotide sequence: TGCGCCAGCAGCCCGACAGGGATCCCTGGAAACACCATATATTTT. Together with reference TRBV5-1 and TRBJ1-3, the CDR3 gives the full variable domain: KAGVTQTPRYLIKTRGQQVTLSCSPISGHRSVSWYQQTPGQGLQFLFEYFSETQRNKGNFPGRFSGRQFSNSRSEMNVSTLELGDSALYLCASSPTGIPGNTIYFGEGSWLTVV.

This chain joins TRBV7-2 and TRBJ2-3; 10 nucleotides align to TRBD2. After removal of 5 bases from V and 3 bases from J, the junction contained 5 bases not matched to a gene. From germline, CDR1 is SGHTA and CDR2 FQGNSA. This CDR3 comprises 15 residues. The CDR3 spells CASSLSGRATDTQYF. CDR3 coding DNA: TGTGCCAGCAGCCTAAGCGGGAGGGCAACAGATACGCAGTATTTT. The whole variable domain, filled in from reference TRBV7-2 and TRBJ2-3, reads GAGVSQSPSNKVTEKGKDVELRCDPISGHTALYWYRQSLGQGLEFLIYFQGNSAPDKSGLPSDRFSAERTGGSVSTLTIQRTQQEDSAVYLCASSLSGRATDTQYFGPGTRLTVL.

J is TRBJ2-2 and V is TRBV6-1; D is unclear. In germline, CDR1 is MNHNS, CDR2 SASEGT. CDR3 length: 13 amino acids. V dropped 4 bases and J dropped 7 bases, with 10 bases sitting between them. CDR3: CASSGGFVGELFF. The CDR3 nucleotides read TGTGCCAGCAGTGGAGGTTTCGTCGGGGAGCTGTTTTTT.

The chain couples TRBV29-1 to TRBJ2-7, with TRBD2 matching 8 bases. This CDR3 region has 13 residues. Germline CDR1 and CDR2: SQVTM and ANQGSEA. J was trimmed by 3 bases and V by 4 bases; bases with no gene match: 5. For the CDR3, the DNA is TGCAGCGTTGGAGGAAGCGGGAGCTACGAGCAGTACTTC. Amino acids: CSVGGSGSYEQYF.

The rearrangement uses TRBV28 and TRBJ2-1; D is perhaps TRBD1 or TRBD2 (5 bases each). The CDR3 contains 15 residues. The V and J ends lost 7 bases and 7 bases respectively, with 20 bases between them. CDR1 and CDR2 from the germline V gene are MDHEN and SYDVKM. DNA for the CDR3: TGTGCCAGCACATTTGGGGGAGTCCCCGGGAATGAGCAGTTCTTC. Translating gives CASTFGGVPGNEQFF.

This chain links TRBV2 with TRBJ1-5, with D possibly matching TRBD1 (6 bases). This CDR3 comprises 16 residues. Germline assignment: CDR1 SNHLY and CDR2 FYNNEI. With 3 bases removed from V and 1 base from J, the gap between germline ends came to 13 bases. Written as DNA, the CDR3 is TGTGCCAGCAGTGATACGGGGGCATGGAGCAATCAGCCCCAGCATTTT. Translating gives CASSDTGAWSNQPQHF.

The chain carries TRBV5-5 and TRBJ1-5; D call uncertain. Germline V lookup: CDR1 SGHKS, CDR2 YYEKEE (reference sequence). Trimming shortened V by 0 bases and J by 3 bases, and 7 bases separated the two germline ends. The CDR3 is 14 amino acids. In DNA form, the CDR3 reads TGTGCCAGCAGCTTGGGTAGGCCCAATCAGCCCCAGCATTTT. It yields the protein CASSLGRPNQPQHF.

J is TRBJ2-1 and V is TRBV4-3, with 10 bases lining up with TRBD2. Germline assignment: CDR1 LGHNA and CDR2 YSLEER. The CDR3 covers 19 residues. J gave up 2 bases and V 2 bases, and 12 bases lay outside the gene matches. The CDR3 here is CASSQFGLADFGPYNEQFF. CDR3 nucleotides: TGCGCCAGCAGCCAATTTGGACTAGCGGATTTCGGGCCCTACAATGAGCAGTTCTTC.

This chain links TRBV21-1 with TRBJ2-5. TRBV21-1 is given as a pseudogene. The CDR3 runs to 9 residues. The CDR3 DNA reads TGTGCCAGCGCCGAGACCCAGTACTTC. As protein: CASAETQYF.

The chain carries TRBV6-1 and TRBJ1-1, with 7 positions matching TRBD1. J gave up 2 bases and V 2 bases, and 5 bases lay outside the gene matches. The CDR3 runs to 15 residues. The germline V gene has CDR1 MNHNS and CDR2 SASEGT. The CDR3 DNA reads TGTGCCAGCAGTGAAAGTGGACAGGCTAACACTGAAGCTTTCTTT. Translating it yields CASSESGQANTEAFF.